The 20 T cell receptor beta chains below all came from one sample that was sequenced in a study of radiation and T cells in renal cell carcinoma. Profiling relied on immunoSEQ multiplex PCR, and the TCRdb table lists in-frame clones only, not all of them. This sample has roughly 64,000 clones, with 60% to 85% found just once. Time point reported: blood 4 weeks post-SBRT, at nephrectomy. Documented treatment: 15 Gy SBRT to primary tumor, nephrectomy 4 weeks later. Sequenced material: blood, taken from a patient whose treatment included radiotherapy and nephrectomy. Source of these receptors: a man aged 60 to 75 with renal cell carcinoma.

This clone was found a few times. This rearrangement joins TRBV10-2 to TRBJ2-7; 8 nucleotides match TRBD1. With V trimmed by 8 bases and J by 9 bases, 9 bases remained unmatched. The CDR3 is made up of 12 amino acids. Germline CDR1 is WSHSY and CDR2 is SAAADI. The CDR3 nucleotides are TGCGCCAGCGCTGCCACGGGGACAGGGCAGTACTTC. This translates into CASAATGTGQYF.

CDR3 sequence: CASSYGTYEQYV. In nucleotides, the CDR3 is TGTGCCAGCAGCTACGGTACCTACGAGCAGTACGTC. This rearrangement joins TRBV6-1 to TRBJ2-7, with D unresolved. Germline CDR1 reads MNHNS; CDR2 reads SASEGT. V lost 6 bases, J lost 2 bases, and 8 bases lay in between. This CDR3 has 12 amino acids.

This chain links TRBV19 with TRBJ1-2, with a weak D call TRBD1 (6 bases). V was shortened by 1 base and J by 1 base, with 10 bases between the two germline ends. CDR1 and CDR2 from the germline V gene are LNHDA and SQIVND (reference sequence). The CDR3 length is 15 residues. CDR3 sequence reads: CASSIAYRDNYGYTF. In DNA, the CDR3 is TGTGCCAGTAGTATAGCCTACAGGGATAACTATGGCTACACCTTC.

This clone showed up just once. This chain links TRBV7-9 with TRBJ2-1; 8 positions match TRBD2. Germline assignment: CDR1 SEHNR and CDR2 FQNEAQ (reference sequence). The CDR3 runs 14 residues. The ends lost 3 bases at V and 4 bases at J; junction bases unmatched: 2. The CDR3 nucleotides read TGTGCCAGCAGCTTTAGCGGGACGTACAATGAGCAGTTCTTC. Translated, it gives CASSFSGTYNEQFF.

The chain is built from TRBV7-9 and TRBJ2-5; 13 bases match TRBD2. Germline values: CDR1 SEHNR, CDR2 FQNEAQ (reference sequence). Germline trimming cut 4 bases from V and 10 bases from J; bases unmatched to any gene: 12. CDR3 length: 16 amino acids. The CDR3 here is CASSSTSGRPRMIQYF. CDR3 DNA sequence: TGTGCCAGCAGCTCGACTAGCGGGAGGCCCCGTATGATCCAGTACTTC.

This chain connects TRBV9 to TRBJ2-5; D not certain. Near its end, the DNA agrees better with TRBJ2-7, so the J call may be wrong. Per germline, CDR1 SGDLS and CDR2 YYNGEE. There are 15 residues in the CDR3. The CDR3 DNA sequence: TGTGCCAGCAGCGTAGGACCGGACGGCTCCTACGAGCAGTACTTC. Its protein product is CASSVGPDGSYEQYF.

The chain joins TRBV2 to TRBJ1-2; D is uncertain. CDR3 length: 13 amino acids. The V gene's germline CDR1 is SNHLY and CDR2 FYNNEI. V lost 8 bases and J lost 2, with 12 bases in between. CDR3 bases: TGTGCCAGCGATAGCGACGCAAACTATGGCTACACCTTC. Its protein is CASDSDANYGYTF.

This chain uses TRBV6-5 with TRBJ2-1; 8 bases fit TRBD1. The V gene's germline CDR1 is MNHEY and CDR2 SVGAGI. V trimming: 7 bases; J trimming: 7 bases; junction bases outside the gene matches: 6. The CDR3 covers 13 residues. The CDR3 sequence: CASTSRGQNEQFF. CDR3 bases: TGTGCCAGCACCTCCAGGGGGCAAAATGAGCAGTTCTTC.

This rearrangement joins TRBV6-6 to TRBJ1-6; no firm D call. Germline CDR1 MNHNY, CDR2 SVGAGI (reference sequence). The CDR3 runs to 16 residues. The V and J ends lost 6 bases and 2 bases respectively, with 14 bases between them. The CDR3 is CASSPRETAYNSPLHF. The CDR3 DNA sequence: TGTGCCAGCAGCCCCCGGGAGACCGCCTATAATTCACCCCTCCACTTT.

This clone occurred a few times. In DNA, the CDR3 is TGTGCCAGCAGCTGGGAAGCGGGAGGGCCACTCCACGAGCAGTACGTC. It yields the protein CASSWEAGGPLHEQYV. The genes are TRBV5-6 and TRBJ2-7; TRBD2 matches at 10 bases. Trimming removed 3 bases from V and 5 bases from J; junction bases left unmatched: 11. Per the germline V gene, CDR1 is SGHDT and CDR2 is YYEEEE. The CDR3 sequence is 16 residues long.

This clone came up a few times. Here the CDR3 reads CASSSRAGASGGYEQYF. CDR3 in DNA: TGTGCCAGCAGTTCCCGCGCAGGGGCTAGCGGGGGGTACGAGCAGTACTTC. The chain links TRBV27 to TRBJ2-7, with 11 positions matching TRBD2. CDR1 is MNHEY, CDR2 SMNVEV, per germline (reference sequence). The CDR3 runs to 17 residues. Trimming at V came to 4 bases and at J to 4 bases, leaving 12 bases not matched to a gene.

The chain employs TRBV5-1 and TRBJ2-1; 7 bases match TRBD2. CDR3 length equals 16 residues. The germline CDR1 and CDR2 sequences are SGHRS and YFSETQ. The V segment lost 6 bases and the J segment 0 bases; nucleotides outside the gene matches: 9. The CDR3 loop reads CASKGSSGSSYNEQFF. The CDR3 bases are TGCGCCAGCAAGGGGTCTAGCGGTAGCTCCTACAATGAGCAGTTCTTC. Supplemented by reference TRBV5-1 and TRBJ2-1, the full variable domain reads KAGVTQTPRYLIKTRGQQVTLSCSPISGHRSVSWYQQTPGQGLQFLFEYFSETQRNKGNFPGRFSGRQFSNSRSEMNVSTLELGDSALYLCASKGSSGSSYNEQFFGPGTRLTVL.

This chain connects TRBV4-3 to TRBJ1-2; weak D call: TRBD1 (6 bases). Germline values: CDR1 LGHNA, CDR2 YSLEER. This CDR3 is built from 14 residues. The germline V and J ends were trimmed by 0 bases and 5 bases, with 10 bases remaining between them. CDR3 sequence (DNA): TGCGCCAGCAGCCAAGATCAACAGGGATATGGCTACACCTTC. Translation: CASSQDQQGYGYTF.

The rearrangement joins TRBV27 to TRBJ1-1; 7 positions agree with TRBD1. This CDR3 has 15 residues. Germline trimming cut 6 bases from V and 0 bases from J; bases unmatched to any gene: 7. CDR1 and CDR2 from the germline V gene are MNHEY and SMNVEV (reference sequence). The CDR3 DNA reads as TGTGCCAGCAGCTTCTCAGGACAGGTGAACACTGAAGCTTTCTTT. Residues: CASSFSGQVNTEAFF.

V and J are TRBV19 and TRBJ2-1, with 8 bases identical to TRBD2. V lost 9 bases to trimming and J lost 6 bases; unmatched junction nucleotides: 4. Germline V CDR1 and CDR2: LNHDA, SQIVND (reference sequence). This CDR3 is 12 amino acids long. CDR3 in amino acids: CASSTSGNEQFF. The DNA for the CDR3 is TGTGCCAGCTCCACTAGCGGCAATGAGCAGTTCTTC.

The rearrangement uses TRBV15 and TRBJ1-4; D unresolved. Germline CDR1 reads LNHNV; CDR2 reads YYDKDF (reference sequence). The CDR3 covers 16 residues. V was cut by 0 bases and J by 7 bases, with 15 bases left in between. The CDR3 bases are TGTGCCACCAGCAGAGATCGCCGGTCAGCGTCTGAAAAACTGTTTTTT. Amino acids: CATSRDRRSASEKLFF.

The chain joins TRBV4-3 to TRBJ2-1; 9 bases line up with TRBD2. The ends lost 0 bases at V and 0 bases at J; junction bases unmatched: 6. The CDR3 runs 18 residues. The V gene's germline CDR1 is LGHNA and CDR2 YSLEER. CDR3 coding DNA: TGCGCCAGCAGCCAAGAATTTAGCGGGGGTCTCTCCTACAATGAGCAGTTCTTC. Its protein product is CASSQEFSGGLSYNEQFF.

The V gene is TRBV2, the J gene TRBJ1-4; 9 bases are a match to TRBD1. CDR3 length equals 14 residues. Per germline, CDR1 SNHLY and CDR2 FYNNEI. With V trimmed by 6 bases and J by 6 bases, 5 bases remained unmatched. DNA of the CDR3: TGTGCCAGCAGGTACAGGGGGCAAGATGAAAAACTGTTTTTT. Translation gives CASRYRGQDEKLFF.

CDR3 DNA sequence: TGTGCCAGCAGTGAATGGAGGGCTTCCTCTGGGGCCAACGTCCTGACTTTC. It translates to CASSEWRASSGANVLTF. The J gene is TRBJ2-6, the V gene TRBV25-1, with a tentative D call TRBD2 (6 bases). Trimming took 1 base from V and 0 from J, leaving 10 bases between them. Germline V lookup: CDR1 MGHDK, CDR2 SYGVNS. The CDR3 runs to 17 residues.

The rearrangement joins TRBV2 to TRBJ1-3; D remains unclear. Per the germline V gene, CDR1 is SNHLY and CDR2 is FYNNEI. Trimming pared 8 bases from V and 10 bases from J, leaving 18 bases between. This CDR3 region has 13 residues. The CDR3 spells CASRHHEKWTIYF. CDR3 in DNA: TGTGCCAGCCGACATCATGAGAAATGGACCATATATTTT.